This T cell receptor beta chain was documented in a study of OX40 agonist ivuxolimab in advanced cancers. Study-wide context: Recorded diagnoses for dose-escalation patients were hepatocellular carcinoma, melanoma, renal cell or head and neck cancer.

The J segment lost 3 bases and the V segment lost 5 bases, leaving 10 bases of the junction unmatched. Germline-derived CDR1 and CDR2 are KGHSH and LQKENI. This CDR3 comprises 16 residues. TCRdb's copy holds only in-frame clones and misses some; the assay was immunoSEQ multiplex PCR. Of roughly 73,000 clones in the sample, less than 90% were seen once. V usage is TRBV18 and J usage is TRBJ1-1; 9 bases map to TRBD1. The sequenced sample was CD4+ or CD8+ T cells sorted from blood, obtained in a trial of the OX40 agonist ivuxolimab. The receptor comes from an adult with an advanced solid tumor such as melanoma, head and neck, liver or kidney cancer. The CDR3 coding sequence is TGTGCCAGCTCATCAGTTACAGGGGGCTTAGACACTGAAGCTTTCTTT. Residues: CASSSVTGGLDTEAFF.